This T cell receptor (beta chain) was identified in a study of cytomegalovirus exposure and HLA in healthy donors. Broader study findings: Altogether, some 170 TCR beta chains were recorded as cytomegalovirus-associated. In vitro confirmation showed three CMV-associated chains to be CMV antigen specific. Published work reported that the classifier diagnosed cytomegalovirus status with high specificity and sensitivity.

Libraries were prepared by immunoSEQ multiplex PCR; TCRdb keeps only in-frame clonotypes and omits some of them. Of 120,000 to 150,000 clones listed, around 88% are singletons. On this clone itself: Its antigen is not known.

The ends were cut back, 0 bases at V and 3 bases at J, with 5 bases in the middle. The germline V gene encodes CDR1 SGHNT and CDR2 YENEEA. This CDR3 has 13 residues. The chain is built from TRBV11-3 and TRBJ2-5, with D perhaps matching TRBD1 (5 bases). Sequencing was carried out using PBMCs. This clonotype originated in a woman younger than 30 in good health and CMV-seropositive. In DNA form, the CDR3 reads TGTGCCAGCAGCTTAGACAGGGAAGAGACCCAGTACTTC. Translated, it gives CASSLDREETQYF.